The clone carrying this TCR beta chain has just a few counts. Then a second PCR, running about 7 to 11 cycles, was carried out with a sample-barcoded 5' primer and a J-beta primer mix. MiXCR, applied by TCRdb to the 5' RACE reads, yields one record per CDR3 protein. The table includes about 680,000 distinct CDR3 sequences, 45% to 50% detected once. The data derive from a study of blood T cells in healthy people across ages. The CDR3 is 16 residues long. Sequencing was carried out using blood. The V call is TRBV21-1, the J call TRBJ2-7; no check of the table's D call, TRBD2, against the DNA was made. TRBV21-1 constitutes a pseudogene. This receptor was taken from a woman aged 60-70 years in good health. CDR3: CASSRLAGEGGYEQYF. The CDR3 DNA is TGTGCCAGCAGCCGACTAGCGGGGGAGGGAGGCTACGAGCAGTACTTC.